These 7 T cell receptor beta chains share one sample of origin, sequenced in a study of blood T cells in healthy people across ages. Then a second PCR, running roughly 7 to 11 cycles, was carried out with a sample-barcoded 5' primer and a J-beta primer mix. TCRdb independently ran MiXCR on the 5' RACE reads; one entry per CDR3 protein. The data hold about 800,000 distinct CDR3 sequences, with around 25% observed a single time. These same data were also listed under a study on T cells of mothers and their children.

The sequencing sample was made of blood. The receptors were sampled from a boy aged 10-17 years in good health.

This clonotype was seen a handful of times. V is TRBV19 and J is TRBJ2-1, with D possibly being TRBD1 or TRBD2 (5 bases each). The CDR3 extends over 16 amino acids. Trimming shortened V by 4 bases and J by 0 bases, and 13 bases separated the two germline ends. Germline V gives CDR1 LNHDA, CDR2 SQIVND (reference sequence). This CDR3 reads CASSTRGLSSYNEQFF. The DNA of the CDR3 is TGTGCCAGTAGTACGAGGGGCTTGAGCTCCTACAATGAGCAGTTCTTC. Using reference TRBV19 and TRBJ2-1 for the parts outside the CDR3, the full variable domain is DGGITQSPKYLFRKEGQNVTLSCEQNLNHDAMYWYRQDPGQGLRLIYYSQIVNDFQKGDIAEGYSVSREKKESFPLTVTSAQKNPTAFYLCASSTRGLSSYNEQFFGPGTRLTVL.

This clonotype has just a few counts. The V call is TRBV13, the J call TRBJ2-6; D uncertain. The CDR3 sequence is 15 residues long. Trimming left V 3 bases short and J 4 bases short, with 10 bases between. Germline values: CDR1 PRHDT, CDR2 FYEKMQ (reference sequence). The CDR3 region is CASSFGPRGANVLTF. For the CDR3, the DNA is TGTGCCAGCAGCTTCGGACCGCGCGGGGCCAACGTCCTGACTTTC.

The sample holds a few counts of this clonotype. J is TRBJ2-5 and V is TRBV27; 12 bases fit TRBD2. The J call is uncertain, as TRBJ2-1 better fits the DNA end. The germline gives CDR1 MNHEY, CDR2 SMNVEV (reference sequence). CDR3 length: 15 amino acids. This CDR3 reads CASRRSGLAGNEQFF. The CDR3 DNA sequence: TGTGCCAGCCGCAGGTCCGGACTAGCGGGGAATGAGCAGTTCTTC.

V is TRBV20-1 and J is TRBJ2-5; TRBD2 matches at 9 bases. Germline V gene sequence: CDR1 DFQATT, CDR2 SNEGSKA (reference sequence). J was trimmed by 11 bases and V by 3 bases; bases with no gene match: 10. This CDR3 contains 13 residues. CDR3 DNA: TGCAGTGCTAGTATTAGCGGGAGCTCAGGGCAGTACTTC. Translated, it gives CSASISGSSGQYF.

The chain joins TRBV7-2 to TRBJ2-5; D is perhaps TRBD1 or TRBD2 (5 bases each). V was cut by 5 bases and J by 5 bases, with 12 bases left in between. There are 13 residues in the CDR3. Germline V gives CDR1 SGHTA, CDR2 FQGNSA. CDR3 residues: CASSASWGETQYF. In DNA form, the CDR3 reads TGTGCCAGCAGCGCCTCGTGGGGGGAGACCCAGTACTTC.

The chain carries TRBV7-9 and TRBJ2-5; the match to TRBD2 covers 12 bases. The better agreement between TRBJ2-1 and the DNA end casts doubt on the J call. The CDR3 totals 15 residues. CDR1 is SEHNR and CDR2 is FQNEAQ in the germline V gene (reference sequence). The CDR3 DNA sequence: TGTGCCAGCAGCTTACTGCTAGCGGGGGGGAATGAGCAGTTCTTC. The encoded protein is CASSLLLAGGNEQFF.

The rearrangement joins TRBV4-3 to TRBJ1-5, with D hard to call. Germline loops: CDR1 LGHNA, CDR2 YSLEER. The CDR3 contains 16 residues. The V gene lost 4 bases and the J gene lost 6 bases, with 19 bases spanning the gap. The CDR3 nucleotides are TGCGCCAGCAGCCCAAGTACCGGGTTAGGTCGTCAGCCCCAGCATTTT. This translates into CASSPSTGLGRQPQHF.